The subject of this entry is one T cell receptor beta chain. Its antigen is unidentified. This specimen belongs to a study of cytomegalovirus exposure and HLA in healthy donors. Broader study findings: Cytomegalovirus association was assigned to 170 or so TCR beta chains. A later analysis reportedly found fewer N-insertions in an Asian-associated ancestry cluster than the roughly 670-donor mean. Researchers reported from a later analysis that most CMV-associated TCR beta chains appeared HLA-restricted.

Primers: 60 Vbeta forward and 13 Jbeta reverse. Data came from immunoSEQ multiplex PCR; TCRdb stores just in-frame clones and leaves some out. The sample consists of 150,000 or so clones, about 79% of them appearing once. The CDR3 loop spans 14 amino acids. The germline V gene has CDR1 SGHRS and CDR2 YFSETQ. Deletions cut 4 bases from V and 4 bases from J, with 14 bases between. This sequence was found in a middle-aged man in good health and CMV-seropositive. The chain joins TRBV5-1 to TRBJ1-1; D gene uncertain. Sequenced input: PBMCs. The CDR3 sequence is CASSAALFPTEAFF. CDR3 bases: TGCGCCAGCAGCGCGGCCCTCTTCCCCACTGAAGCTTTCTTT.